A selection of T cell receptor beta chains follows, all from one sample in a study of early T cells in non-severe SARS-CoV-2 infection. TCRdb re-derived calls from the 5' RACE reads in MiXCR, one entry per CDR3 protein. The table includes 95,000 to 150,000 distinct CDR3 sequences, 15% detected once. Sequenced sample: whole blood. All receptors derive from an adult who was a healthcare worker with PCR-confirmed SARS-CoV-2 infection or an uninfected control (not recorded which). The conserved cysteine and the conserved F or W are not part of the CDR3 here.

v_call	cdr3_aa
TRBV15	ATSSENRAGEF
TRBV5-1	ASSPGTFGRASNYGYT
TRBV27	ASSLRGTGAYGYT
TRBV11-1	ASKRDDVINEQF
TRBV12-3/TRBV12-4	ASSFEQGSYEQY
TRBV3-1	ASSLGRASEQY
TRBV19	ASSIDPGLNTGELF
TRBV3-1	ASSRRAGAGDTQY
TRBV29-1	SGTGAEAF
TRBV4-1	ASSRGRDRALSNEQY
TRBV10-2	ASSLNTTEQY
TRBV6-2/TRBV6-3	ASSYIKVSSYNEQF
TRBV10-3	AISERTDSSGEQF
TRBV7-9	ASSLGDRKSTDTQY
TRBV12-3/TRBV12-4	ASSFTWTGKNTGELF
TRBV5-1	ASSLDRATRELF
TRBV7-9	ASSLQGFGGNTIY
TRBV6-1	ASSHPGQGYEQY
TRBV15	ATSKDPTGKTEAF
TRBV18	ASSPAENTEAF
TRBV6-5	ASSYGGGLGETQY
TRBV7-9	ASSSSSGGETQY
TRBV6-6	ASGGAQAGGLDEQF
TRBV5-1	ASSSVGSPSTDTQY
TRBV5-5	ASRGIMNENIQY
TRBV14	ASSPRVAGELF
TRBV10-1	ASSGGDRASNTGELF
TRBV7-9	ASSSGTSGLTDTQY
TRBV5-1	ASSFRQGNDGYT
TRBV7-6	ASSLTGGATDTQY
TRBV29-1	SAAHRGDEQY
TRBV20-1	SALRDNTDTQY
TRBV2	ASSEPADIYGYT
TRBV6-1	ASSGSSGTGRPYEQY
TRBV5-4	ASSIDRGGNEKLF
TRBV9	ASSVAGQGPYEQY
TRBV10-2	ASTPGGGDGYT
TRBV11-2	ASSYRTGRTEAF
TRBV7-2	ASSYGSGEQETQY
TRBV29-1	SVEGRASGSYEQY
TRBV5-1	ASSLGAGTGELF
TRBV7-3	ASSLMPASTSEAF
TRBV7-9	ASSLREHTAVSPQGGTQY
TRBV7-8	ASSLETYNEQF
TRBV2	ASSGTGLGGYT
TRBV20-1	SARSGTVNTEAF
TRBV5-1	ASSGPGTKYSYEQY
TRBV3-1	ASSQGTANQPQH
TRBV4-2	ASSQVSLRSLLFQETQY
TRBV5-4	ASQAGGITGELF
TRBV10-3	AISVPTVPNEKLF
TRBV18	ASSFTGDTYNEQF
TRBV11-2	ASSLPGLLETQY
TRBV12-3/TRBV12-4	ASSFPGGGSPQETQY
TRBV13	ASSPGQGYGYT